This is a list of T cell receptor beta chains from one sample in a study of T cell responses to AZD1222 COVID-19 vaccine. Produced via immunoSEQ multiplex PCR; TCRdb's table is partial and in-frame only. The table has approximately 88,000 clones, roughly nine tenths seen once; the top ten hold roughly 5.1%. The input for sequencing was peripheral blood, taken 28 days after the second AZD1222 dose. The receptor source for this set is an adult who received the AZD1222 COVID-19 vaccine. Both conserved end residues are part of each CDR3. The D gene is left open where the match is weak. Where a row states a size, it is once, few, many or the class of an expanded clone; other rows omit it.

>-|TRBJ1-3|15|-|TRBV5-1
CASSLDRTSGNTIYF
TGCGCCAGCAGCTTGGACAGGACCTCTGGAAACACCATATATTTT
>-|TRBJ2-5|14|-|TRBV11-1
CASSLAVFQGTQYF
TGTGCCAGCAGCTTAGCGGTCTTCCAGGGGACCCAGTACTTC
>-|TRBJ1-5|15|-|TRBV2
CASRIGGESAQPQHF
TGTGCCAGCAGGATAGGGGGGGAGTCGGCTCAGCCCCAGCATTTT
>-|TRBJ1-2|14|-|TRBV2
CASGGNRPPYGYTF
TGTGCCAGCGGGGGTAACAGGCCCCCCTATGGCTACACCTTC
>-|TRBJ2-1|13|-|TRBV12-3/TRBV12-4
CASSSTDRDEQFF
TGTGCCAGCAGTTCCACCGACCGGGATGAGCAGTTCTTC
>-|TRBJ1-4|15|-|TRBV5-1
CASSTTGWTNEKLFF
TGCGCCAGCAGCACCACAGGGTGGACTAATGAAAAACTGTTTTTT
>-|TRBJ1-4|15|TRBD1|TRBV2
CASSAGQGGYEKLFF
TGTGCCAGCAGCGCTGGACAAGGGGGCTACGAAAAACTGTTTTTT
>-|TRBJ1-4|15|-|TRBV21-1
CASSNRTDCNEKLFF
TGTGCCAGCAGCAACCGGACGGATTGTAATGAAAAACTGTTTTTT
>-|TRBJ1-1|15|-|TRBV9
CASSSGGYQRTEAFF
TGTGCCAGCAGCTCGGGGGGGTACCAGAGGACTGAAGCTTTCTTT
>-|TRBJ1-4|14|TRBD1|TRBV2
CASSLQGDNEKLFF
TGTGCCAGCAGTCTACAGGGGGACAATGAAAAACTGTTTTTT
>-|TRBJ1-2|15|-|TRBV13
CASSLEGGANYGYTF
TGTGCCAGCAGCTTAGAAGGGGGTGCTAACTATGGCTACACCTTC
>-|TRBJ1-4|14|-|TRBV27
CASRRRETNEKLFF
TGTGCCAGCCGTCGACGGGAAACTAATGAAAAACTGTTTTTT
>-|TRBJ1-2|13|-|TRBV19
CASSTRTAYGYTF
TGTGCCAGTAGTACTCGGACAGCCTATGGCTACACCTTC
>-|TRBJ1-6|14|-|TRBV2
CASSVRDNNSPLHF
TGTGCCAGCAGTGTCCGGGACAATAATTCACCCCTCCACTTT
>once|TRBJ2-1|14|-|TRBV18
CASSPGVTYNEQFF
TGTGCCAGCTCACCGGGGGTGACCTACAATGAGCAGTTCTTC